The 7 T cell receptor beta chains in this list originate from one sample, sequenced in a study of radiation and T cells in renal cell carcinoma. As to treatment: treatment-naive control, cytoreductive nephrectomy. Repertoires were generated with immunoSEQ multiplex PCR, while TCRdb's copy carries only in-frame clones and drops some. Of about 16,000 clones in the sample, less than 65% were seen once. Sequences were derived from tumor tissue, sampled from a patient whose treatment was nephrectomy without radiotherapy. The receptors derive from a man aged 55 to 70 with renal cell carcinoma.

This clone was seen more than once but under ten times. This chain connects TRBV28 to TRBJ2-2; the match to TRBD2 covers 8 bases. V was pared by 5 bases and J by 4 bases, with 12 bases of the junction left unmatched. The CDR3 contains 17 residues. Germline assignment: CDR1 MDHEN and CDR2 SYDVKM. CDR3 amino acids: CASSPPGGSGATGELFF. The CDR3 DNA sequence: TGTGCCAGCAGTCCTCCGGGAGGGTCAGGGGCCACCGGGGAGCTGTTTTTT.

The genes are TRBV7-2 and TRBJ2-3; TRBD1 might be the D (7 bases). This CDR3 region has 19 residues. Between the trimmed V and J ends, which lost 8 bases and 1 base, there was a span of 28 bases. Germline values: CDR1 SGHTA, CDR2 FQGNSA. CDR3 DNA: TGTGCCAGCTCCCGGAGGGGGCGGGCGGGTGGTGTGGGCACAGATACGCAGTATTTT. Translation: CASSRRGRAGGVGTDTQYF.

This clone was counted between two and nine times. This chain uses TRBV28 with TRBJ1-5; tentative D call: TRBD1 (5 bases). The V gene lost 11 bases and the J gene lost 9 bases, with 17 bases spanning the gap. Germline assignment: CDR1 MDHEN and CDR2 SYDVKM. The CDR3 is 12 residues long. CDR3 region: CALSPGDRPQHF. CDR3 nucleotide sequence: TGTGCCCTCTCCCCGGGGGATCGGCCCCAGCATTTT.

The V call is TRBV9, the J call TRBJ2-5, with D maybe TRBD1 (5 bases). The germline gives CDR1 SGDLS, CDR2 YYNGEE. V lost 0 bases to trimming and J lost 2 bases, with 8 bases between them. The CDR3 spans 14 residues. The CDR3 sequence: CASSVDRTQETQYF. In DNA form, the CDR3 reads TGTGCCAGCAGCGTAGATCGGACACAAGAGACCCAGTACTTC.

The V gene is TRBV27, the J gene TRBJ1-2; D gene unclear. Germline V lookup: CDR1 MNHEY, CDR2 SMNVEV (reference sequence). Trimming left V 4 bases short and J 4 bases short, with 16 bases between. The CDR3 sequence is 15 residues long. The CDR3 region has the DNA TGTGCCAGCAGTTCATGGGGAGGTTCCATCTATGGCTACACCTTC. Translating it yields CASSSWGGSIYGYTF.

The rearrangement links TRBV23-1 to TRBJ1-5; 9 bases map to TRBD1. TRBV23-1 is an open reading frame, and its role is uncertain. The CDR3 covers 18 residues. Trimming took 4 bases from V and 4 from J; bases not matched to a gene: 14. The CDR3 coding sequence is TGCGCCAGCAGTCTGATCCTCGGACAGGGGCCCCCTAATCAGCCCCAGCATTTT. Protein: CASSLILGQGPPNQPQHF.

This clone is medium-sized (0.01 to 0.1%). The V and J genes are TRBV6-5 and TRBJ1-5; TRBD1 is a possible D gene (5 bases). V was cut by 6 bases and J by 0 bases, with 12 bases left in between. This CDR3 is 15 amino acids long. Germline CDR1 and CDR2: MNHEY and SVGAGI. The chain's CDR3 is CASSPQANSNQPQHF. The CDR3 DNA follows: TGTGCCAGCAGCCCACAGGCCAATAGCAATCAGCCCCAGCATTTT.